The 5 T cell receptor beta chains given below trace back to one sample, sequenced in a study of blood T cell repertoires in COVID-19 (dated by TCRdb to between 2020 and 2021). The library was produced with the immunoSEQ multiplex PCR assay. This immuneACCESS table, as held by TCRdb, lists in-frame sequences with V and J called but not all clones. Of the missing ones, under half trace to an unresolved V gene in checked studies; the others have no known cause. The sample table shows around 140,000 clones, and about 90% are seen once. The ten largest clones represent approximately 35% of the sample. The material sequenced was peripheral blood. The receptors stem from a man aged 45-65 years who had recovered from COVID-19.

The table lists this clone with a count of one. The rearrangement links TRBV7-2 to TRBJ2-7, with TRBD1 matching 8 bases. Trimming at V came to 6 bases and at J to 1 base, leaving 5 bases not matched to a gene. CDR3 length: 14 residues. Germline V gives CDR1 SGHTA, CDR2 FQGNSA. This CDR3 reads CASRLNRGSYEQYF. For the CDR3, the DNA is TGTGCCAGCAGGTTAAACAGGGGGTCCTACGAGCAGTACTTC.

The V gene is TRBV29-1, the J gene TRBJ2-7; D possibly corresponds to TRBD1 (6 bases). The CDR3 runs to 11 residues. From germline, CDR1 is SQVTM and CDR2 ANQGSEA. V lost 7 bases and J 1 base, leaving 8 bases between the germline ends. CDR3 protein: CSAGQSYEQYF. CDR3 sequence (DNA): TGCAGCGCGGGACAATCCTACGAGCAGTACTTC.

This chain joins TRBV19 and TRBJ1-2; 7 bases are a match to TRBD1. V shed 7 bases, J shed 5 bases, and the junction held 16 bases outside the gene matches. The CDR3 totals 16 residues. From germline, CDR1 is LNHDA and CDR2 SQIVND (reference sequence). CDR3 sequence reads: CASIDSGTATGYGYTF. Written as DNA, the CDR3 is TGTGCCAGTATAGACTCGGGGACAGCCACAGGATATGGCTACACCTTC.

The gene calls are TRBV11-2 and TRBJ1-1; D gene unclear. The ends were cut back, 0 bases at V and 5 bases at J, with 13 bases in the middle. The germline V gene encodes CDR1 SGHAT and CDR2 FQNNGV. The CDR3 is 15 residues long. CDR3 region: CASSLDGEVWTEAFF. The CDR3 DNA sequence: TGTGCCAGCAGCTTAGATGGGGAGGTGTGGACTGAAGCTTTCTTT.

V usage is TRBV9 and J usage is TRBJ2-1; D might be TRBD2 (5 bases). The CDR3 consists of 14 residues. V was pared by 0 bases and J by 5 bases, with 9 bases between. CDR1 is SGDLS and CDR2 is YYNGEE in the germline V gene. The CDR3 DNA reads as TGTGCCAGCAGCGTAGGGAGGACCAACAATGAGCAGTTCTTC. Translating it yields CASSVGRTNNEQFF.